These T cell receptor beta chains were read from a single sample in a study of CD8 T cells in ankylosing spondylitis. Using its own MiXCR run on the 5' RACE reads, TCRdb lists one record per CDR3 protein. The table includes approximately 250,000 distinct CDR3 sequences, 24% detected once. Sequenced input: blood, either unsorted or a sorted T cell fraction (not recorded which). All receptors come from a male donor with ankylosing spondylitis or in good health (not recorded which). Both conserved end residues are part of each CDR3. The D gene is left open where the match is weak. The size of a clone is reported for some rows only, either as once, few or many, or as a class for expanded clones.

cdr3_aa cdr3_nt j_call v_call clone_size d_call
CSALPGTGALSYEQYF TGCAGTGCCCTCCCCGGGACAGGGGCTCTATCCTACGAGCAGTACTTC TRBJ2-7 TRBV20-1 NA TRBD1
CASSDGRGTNSPLHF TGTGCCAGCAGTGACGGCAGGGGAACTAATTCACCCCTCCACTTT TRBJ1-6 TRBV2 many NA
CASRRTGASQETQYF TGCGCCAGCAGGCGAACAGGGGCGTCCCAAGAGACCCAGTACTTC TRBJ2-5 TRBV10-2 NA TRBD1
CSAVLDSYSYNEQFF TGCAGTGCAGTCTTGGACTCTTACTCCTACAATGAGCAGTTCTTC TRBJ2-1 TRBV20-1 many NA
CSGGYNYEQYF TGCAGCGGGGGGTACAACTACGAGCAGTACTTC TRBJ2-7 TRBV20-1 many TRBD2
CASMGEETQYF TGTGCCAGCATGGGCGAAGAGACCCAGTACTTC TRBJ2-5 TRBV2 NA NA
CSAERTSGGRASTDTQYF TGCAGTGCCGAGAGGACTAGCGGGGGGCGTGCTAGCACAGATACGCAGTATTTT TRBJ2-3 TRBV20-1 many TRBD2
CASSDPARGHEQFF TGTGCCAGCAGTGACCCGGCCAGGGGGCATGAGCAGTTCTTC TRBJ2-1 TRBV25-1 many TRBD1
CASTTGLATRVGETQYF TGTGCCAGCACTACGGGACTAGCGACACGGGTAGGAGAGACCCAGTACTTC TRBJ2-5 TRBV2 few TRBD2
CASSLFENAQYF TGTGCCAGCAGTTTGTTCGAGAACGCGCAGTATTTT TRBJ2-3 TRBV12-3/TRBV12-4 many NA
CSARVVGSYEQYF TGCAGTGCTAGAGTCGTGGGTTCCTACGAGCAGTACTTC TRBJ2-7 TRBV20-1 NA NA
CATGTPTGPGELFF TGTGCCACCGGGACCCCGACAGGGCCCGGGGAGCTGTTTTTT TRBJ2-2 TRBV24-1 many TRBD1
CASSLVAGHGYEQFF TGTGCCAGCAGCTTAGTCGCTGGTCACGGATATGAGCAGTTCTTC TRBJ2-1 TRBV7-7 NA NA
CSVRTGSNEQYF TGCAGCGTCCGGACAGGGTCCAACGAGCAGTACTTC TRBJ2-7 TRBV29-1 many TRBD1
CSARRVRLNSEAFF TGCAGTGCGAGAAGGGTTCGTCTAAACTCTGAAGCTTTCTTT TRBJ1-1 TRBV20-1 NA NA
CASSLGGSSTGELFF TGTGCCAGCAGTTTAGGGGGCTCCAGCACCGGGGAGCTGTTTTTT TRBJ2-2 TRBV12-3/TRBV12-4 NA NA
CSALRVTGDQGDTYEQYF TGCAGTGCCCTGAGAGTAACCGGGGACCAGGGAGATACCTACGAGCAGTACTTC TRBJ2-7 TRBV20-1 few NA
CASSWRETQYF TGTGCCAGCAGTTGGCGAGAGACCCAGTACTTC TRBJ2-5 TRBV12-3/TRBV12-4 few NA
CASSLALRGGEQYF TGTGCCAGCAGTTTAGCCCTCAGGGGCGGGGAGCAGTACTTC TRBJ2-7 TRBV12-3/TRBV12-4 few NA
CASSRGSQYYGYTF TGCGCCAGCAGCAGAGGATCGCAGTACTATGGCTACACCTTC TRBJ1-2 TRBV5-1 NA NA
CSARPGTQGTQYF TGCAGTGCTAGACCAGGGACTCAAGGGACCCAGTACTTC TRBJ2-5 TRBV20-1 few NA
CASSQRTGRTGELFF TGTGCCAGCAGTCAGAGGACGGGACGCACCGGGGAGCTGTTTTTT TRBJ2-2 TRBV6-1 few NA
CASSSPVETQYF TGTGCCAGCAGTTCACCCGTAGAGACCCAGTACTTC TRBJ2-5 TRBV6-5 NA NA
CSVGVGGASGYGYTF TGCAGCGTTGGGGTAGGAGGTGCTTCGGGTTACGGCTACACCTTC TRBJ1-2 TRBV29-1 few NA
CASSLGGEGGYTF TGTGCCAGCAGCTTAGGTGGAGAAGGTGGCTACACCTTC TRBJ1-2 TRBV7-9 many NA
CASSSITRRNEQFF TGTGCCAGCAGCTCTATTACTAGGAGGAATGAGCAGTTCTTC TRBJ2-1 TRBV12-3/TRBV12-4 NA NA
CASSFGTGLSYEQYF TGTGCCAGCAGCTTTGGGACAGGTCTCTCCTACGAGCAGTACTTC TRBJ2-7 TRBV11-2 many TRBD1
CSARPGRVGPQHF TGCAGTGCTAGACCGGGCCGGGTGGGGCCCCAGCATTTT TRBJ1-5 TRBV20-1 few NA
CASSRTSGAGTDTQYF TGTGCCAGCAGTAGAACTAGCGGGGCCGGCACAGATACGCAGTATTTT TRBJ2-3 TRBV12-3/TRBV12-4 many TRBD2
CASSRSGERAYEQYF TGTGCCAGCTCTCGATCAGGGGAAAGGGCCTACGAGCAGTACTTC TRBJ2-7 TRBV6-1 NA NA
CSVGGGAYEQYF TGCAGCGTTGGCGGGGGAGCGTACGAGCAGTACTTC TRBJ2-7 TRBV29-1 few TRBD2
CASSSATGWNSPLHF TGTGCCAGCAGCTCAGCTACAGGTTGGAATTCACCCCTCCACTTT TRBJ1-6 TRBV5-6 NA NA
CSARDRRGFQETQYF TGCAGTGCTAGAGATCGGCGCGGCTTCCAAGAGACCCAGTACTTC TRBJ2-5 TRBV20-1 NA NA
CSARDFNRGNTEAFF TGCAGTGCTAGAGACTTCAACAGGGGGAACACTGAAGCTTTCTTT TRBJ1-1 TRBV20-1 once TRBD1
CASSLSSLTGSYEQYF TGTGCCAGCAGTTTATCGTCCCTGACAGGCTCCTACGAGCAGTACTTC TRBJ2-7 TRBV28 NA NA
CASSPDSWGGEQYF TGTGCCAGCAGTCCGGACTCCTGGGGGGGCGAGCAGTACTTC TRBJ2-7 TRBV12-3/TRBV12-4 NA TRBD2
CASSLLAVYEQYF TGTGCCAGCAGCCTACTAGCGGTGTACGAGCAGTACTTC TRBJ2-7 TRBV6-1 many TRBD2
CASSPRGSGNNEQFF TGTGCCAGCAGCCCCAGGGGTAGCGGGAACAATGAGCAGTTCTTC TRBJ2-1 TRBV13 NA TRBD2